These T cell receptor beta chains were read from a single sample in a study of T cell repertoires in cytomegalovirus infection. No cognate antigen is known for these TCRs. TCRdb re-derived calls from the reads in MiXCR, one entry per CDR3 protein. The sample records roughly 990,000 distinct CDR3 sequences, 30% to 40% being singletons. Sequenced here: cultured CD8+ T cells from PBMCs, sampled from culture after CMV antigen stimulation. Receptor source: a human donor in good health (CMV status not recorded). Some clones in this sample may be carry-over from other donors' samples. The CDR3 runs from the conserved cysteine through the conserved F or W. The D gene is left open where the match is weak. Size values are once, few and many counts, or a class for expanded clones, and some rows have none.

NA TRBJ2-1 few TRBV19 TGTGCCAGTAGCTCGGGGAGGTTCAATGAGCAGTTCTTC CASSSGRFNEQFF
NA TRBJ2-2 few TRBV6-6 TGTGCCAGCAGTACCCCAACCACAGGGTTGGCCGGGGAGCTGTTTTTT CASSTPTTGLAGELFF
TRBD1 TRBJ2-7 few TRBV6-6 TGTGCCAGCGTAGACAGGGGCTACGAGCAGTACTTC CASVDRGYEQYF
NA TRBJ1-1 NA TRBV19 TGTGCCAGTAGCCACGTGGAGGGCACTGAAGCTTTCTTT CASSHVEGTEAFF
NA TRBJ2-3 NA TRBV10-3 TGTGCCATCAGTGAGTCGGCAGGGGGCACAGATACGCAGTATTTT CAISESAGGTDTQYF
NA TRBJ2-1 few TRBV19 TGTGCCAGTAGGTCCCTGGGACCTCTGGATGAGCAGTTCTTC CASRSLGPLDEQFF
NA TRBJ2-7 many TRBV7-8 TGTGCCAGCAGCTTAGGGGTTGGGTACGAGCAGTACTTC CASSLGVGYEQYF
TRBD1 TRBJ1-4 few TRBV7-6 TGTGCCAGCAGCTCGAACGACAGGGCCGGGAAACTGTTTTTT CASSSNDRAGKLFF
NA TRBJ1-4 few TRBV6-1 TGTGCCAGCATGGGGGGGGCGGTTGAAAAACTGTTTTTT CASMGGAVEKLFF
NA TRBJ2-7 few TRBV7-8 TGTGCCAGCAGCTTAGCGCCAGGGATCTACGAGCAGTACTTC CASSLAPGIYEQYF